The 10 T cell receptor beta chains reported below all come from one sample, sequenced in a study of shared clonotypes between healthy human individuals. Method: immunoSEQ multiplex PCR; TCRdb's copy keeps in-frame clones and lacks some. The profile covers over 2,000,000 clones, with roughly 95% appearing a single time and around 1.8% taken by the ten largest. CD45RO-negative cells were positively selected for CCR7, leaving out terminally differentiated effector memory CD45RA+ cells. Sequencing was done on a sample of naive CD8+ T cells from PBMCs. The source of these receptors is a man between 18 and 29 years old in good health. Some clones in this sample may be carry-over from other donors' samples.

The V call is TRBV4-1, the J call TRBJ2-5; weak D call: TRBD2 (7 bases). V gave up 3 bases and J gave up 5 bases, with 10 bases separating them. CDR3 length equals 13 residues. Per germline, CDR1 MGHRA and CDR2 YSYEKL. Written as DNA, the CDR3 is TGCGCCAGCAGCCAGAGGGGGGGGGAGACCCAGTACTTC. Translating it yields CASSQRGGETQYF.

Comment on this clone: Additional DNA sequences in this sample encode the identical CDR3. The rearrangement uses TRBV2 and TRBJ2-2; D unclear. The CDR3 extends over 13 amino acids. Looked up from germline, CDR1 is SNHLY and CDR2 is FYNNEI. V was shortened by 3 bases and J by 5 bases, with 7 bases between the two germline ends. CDR3 sequence reads: CASSDRLTGELFF. CDR3 coding DNA: TGTGCCAGCAGTGACAGGCTAACCGGGGAGCTGTTTTTT.

V is TRBV19 and J is TRBJ2-6, with unresolved D. CDR1 is LNHDA, CDR2 SQIVND, per germline (reference sequence). Trimming cost V 7 bases and J 2 bases, with 9 bases left between them. The CDR3 covers 14 residues. CDR3 in amino acids: CASNSGAGANVLTF. CDR3 sequence (DNA): TGTGCCAGTAACTCGGGTGCTGGGGCCAACGTCCTGACTTTC.

The CDR3 DNA reads as TGTGCCAGCAGCCCGACCCCCCGGGCCCTGGGAGATACGCAGTATTTT. Translated: CASSPTPRALGDTQYF. The chain links TRBV7-9 to TRBJ2-3; the D is unclear. The CDR3 totals 16 residues. Trimming pared 5 bases from V and 5 bases from J, leaving 20 bases between. Germline assignment: CDR1 SEHNR and CDR2 FQNEAQ (reference sequence).

The rearrangement uses TRBV19 and TRBJ2-1; no definite D call. V lost 8 bases, J lost 7 bases, and 9 bases lay in between. Germline assignment: CDR1 LNHDA and CDR2 SQIVND (reference sequence). This CDR3 has 11 residues. CDR3 protein: CASFVGNEQFF. The CDR3 DNA sequence: TGTGCCAGTTTCGTGGGAAATGAGCAGTTCTTC.

Concerning this clone itself: Other DNA sequences in this specimen translate into the identical CDR3. The J gene is TRBJ1-1, the V gene TRBV6-5, with D unclear. Germline values: CDR1 MNHEY, CDR2 SVGAGI. Deletions cut 2 bases from V and 0 bases from J, with 4 bases between. This CDR3 contains 13 residues. The CDR3 coding sequence is TGTGCCAGCAGTTACGGTATGAACACTGAAGCTTTCTTT. This codes for CASSYGMNTEAFF.

The chain links TRBV28 to TRBJ2-5; D call uncertain. V was pared by 3 bases and J by 0 bases, with 8 bases between. From germline, CDR1 is MDHEN and CDR2 SYDVKM. CDR3 length: 14 residues. The DNA for the CDR3 is TGTGCCAGCAGTTTCATCCAGGACCAAGAGACCCAGTACTTC. It encodes CASSFIQDQETQYF.

The V and J genes are TRBV27 and TRBJ1-4; the D gene is possibly TRBD1 (6 bases). The CDR3 sequence is 14 residues long. V lost 1 base and J 8 bases, leaving 11 bases between the germline ends. Germline CDR1 reads MNHEY; CDR2 reads SMNVEV (reference sequence). The CDR3 region has the DNA TGTGCCAGCAGTTTATACAGGGAGGAGGAAAAACTGTTTTTT. Amino acids: CASSLYREEEKLFF.

This clone was recorded only once. The V gene is TRBV7-2, the J gene TRBJ2-7, with D possibly TRBD2 on 6 matching bases. Germline lookup yields CDR1 SGHTA and CDR2 FQGNSA. The ends were cut back, 1 base at V and 3 bases at J, with 10 bases in the middle. This CDR3 has 14 residues. The CDR3 nucleotides read TGTGCCAGCAGCTTAGGGCCGGGAGACTACGAGCAGTACTTC. It translates to CASSLGPGDYEQYF.

The chain recombines TRBV6-5 with TRBJ2-7, with 7 bases that match TRBD1. CDR1 and CDR2 (germline): MNHEY, SVGAGI. This CDR3 is built from 16 residues. V trimming: 2 bases; J trimming: 3 bases; junction bases outside the gene matches: 10. In nucleotides, the CDR3 is TGTGCCAGCAGTTACGGATTAGGGGGCCAGGGCTACGAGCAGTACTTC. Protein product: CASSYGLGGQGYEQYF.